The T cell receptor (beta chain) under discussion was sequenced for a study of shared clonotypes between healthy human individuals. Regarding the study as a whole: Despite large depth, rarefaction showed incomplete sorted-subset sequencing.

This clone has just one count. Its matching antigen is unknown. The germline CDR1 and CDR2 sequences are SQVTM and ANQGSEA. V was shortened by 6 bases and J by 8 bases, with 13 bases between the two germline ends. The CDR3 covers 12 residues. At deep level, the assay was performed. Only in-frame clones appear in the TCRdb table, and some are missing; sequencing was by immunoSEQ multiplex PCR. Among roughly 1,500,000 clones listed, 98% to 99% were seen once. Among the donors, all were Caucasian adults who lived in Nashville, Tennessee. CD4+ cells were split into CD45RA+ naive and CD45RA-negative memory subsets.

The J gene is TRBJ1-4, the V gene TRBV29-1, with D maybe TRBD1 (6 bases). What was sequenced was naive CD4+ T cells sorted from blood. Subset reported: CD45RA+ positively selected. This TCR derives from a man in his thirties or forties in good health. CDR3 sequence reads: CSVGRGEEKLFF. CDR3 DNA sequence: TGCAGCGTCGGAAGGGGGGAGGAAAAACTGTTTTTT.